This T cell receptor beta chain was identified in a study of CD8+ T cells in alopecia areata. Whole-study results and caveats: Given one nonresponder, whether baseline CD8+ expansion relates to response remains uncertain.

RNA was extracted and reverse transcribed into cDNA as the sequencing template. The method was immunoSEQ multiplex PCR; TCRdb's version includes in-frame clones alone and lacks a portion of them. Among 95,000 to 150,000 clones listed, around 56% were seen once. Treatment indicated: oral pan-JAK inhibitor, 5-10 mg twice daily. Of note for this clone: Antigen specificity is unknown.

Material: CD4+ T cells sorted from blood, obtained at week 4, from a patient treated with tofacitinib. The source of this sequence is a human donor with alopecia areata.

CDR3 sequence (DNA): TGTGCCAGCAGCTTGGGTCGGGTTGGCTACACCTTC. Its protein product is CASSLGRVGYTF. The rearrangement joins TRBV5-6 to TRBJ1-2; D call uncertain. Per the germline V gene, CDR1 is SGHDT and CDR2 is YYEEEE. This CDR3 has 12 residues. Trimming took 0 bases from V and 7 from J, leaving 7 bases between them.